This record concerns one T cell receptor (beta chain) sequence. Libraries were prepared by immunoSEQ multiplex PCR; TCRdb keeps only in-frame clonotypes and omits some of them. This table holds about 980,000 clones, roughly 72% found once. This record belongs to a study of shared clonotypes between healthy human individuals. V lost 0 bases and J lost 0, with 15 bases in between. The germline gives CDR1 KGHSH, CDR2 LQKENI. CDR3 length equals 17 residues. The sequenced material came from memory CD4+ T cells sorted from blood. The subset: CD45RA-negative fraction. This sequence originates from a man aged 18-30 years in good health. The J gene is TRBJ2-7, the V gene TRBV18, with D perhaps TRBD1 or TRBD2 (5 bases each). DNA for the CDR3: TGTGCCAGCTCACCACCGACCGGGACGGGGCTCTCCTACGAGCAGTACTTC. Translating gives CASSPPTGTGLSYEQYF.